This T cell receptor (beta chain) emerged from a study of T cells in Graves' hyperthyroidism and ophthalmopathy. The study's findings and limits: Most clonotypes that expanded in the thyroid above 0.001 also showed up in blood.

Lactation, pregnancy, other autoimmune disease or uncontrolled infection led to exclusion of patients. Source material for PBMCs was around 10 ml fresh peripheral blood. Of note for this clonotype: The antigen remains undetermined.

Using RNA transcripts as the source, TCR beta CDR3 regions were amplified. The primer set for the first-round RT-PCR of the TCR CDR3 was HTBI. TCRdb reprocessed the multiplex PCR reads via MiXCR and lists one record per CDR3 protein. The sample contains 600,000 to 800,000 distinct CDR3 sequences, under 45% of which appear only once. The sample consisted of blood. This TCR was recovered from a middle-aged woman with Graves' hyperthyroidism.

The CDR3 loop reads CASSIYLAQPNYGYTF. DNA for the CDR3: TGTGCCAGTAGTATTTATTTGGCGCAACCTAACTATGGCTACACCTTC. The chain employs TRBV19 and TRBJ1-2; no clear D gene. The CDR3 runs to 16 residues. Germline V gene sequence: CDR1 LNHDA, CDR2 SQIVND (reference sequence). V lost 3 bases to trimming and J lost 0 bases, with 14 bases between them.